This entry is about one T cell receptor beta chain. Mismatch with germline at one junction end may stem from a read error. Per the authors' pipeline: Cell counts per sample came from amplifying reference gene primers. The assay was immunoSEQ multiplex PCR, and TCRdb's table has in-frame clones only and misses some. V and J calls and clone size are those listed in that table; D and trimming were worked out from the DNA. The table lists tens of thousands of clones, 65% to 90% of them singletons. The data belong to a study of blood T cell repertoires in COVID-19. Overall study: COVID-19 samples collected from the United States, Italy and Spain covered acute and convalescent phases. Sample material is recorded as cDNA or gDNA derived from T cells, B-cell-depleted T cells, or PBMCs.

Germline assignment: CDR1 MNHEY and CDR2 SVGAGI. The CDR3 length is 11 residues. The sequence derives from a human donor in a cohort sampled during active COVID-19. Material for sequencing was peripheral blood. The chain recombines TRBV6-5 with TRBJ1-5; 9 bases match TRBD1. CDR3 sequence (DNA): TGTGCCAGCGGCGACCGGGACAGGGCCTTTTTT. The encoded protein is CASGDRDRAFF.